This entry lists 6 T cell receptor beta chains sequenced from one sample in a study of PD-1 blockade in classical Hodgkin lymphoma. Time point: cycle 4 day 1 (C4D1), after less than seven weeks of nivolumab. Each patient experienced a relapse that followed autologous stem cell transplantation, and brentuximab vedotin exposure varied. Magnetic negative selection was used to purify CD4+ T cells from thawed PBMCs. Generated by immunoSEQ multiplex PCR, the TCRdb table keeps only in-frame clones and is missing some. The repertoire holds 18,000 or so clones, approximately 70% seen once, with around 2.6% in the top ten. The specimen was CD4+ T cells from blood, collected before the fourth cycle of nivolumab. The receptors stem from a human donor with classical Hodgkin lymphoma.

The rearrangement links TRBV19 to TRBJ1-6, with 7 nucleotides matching TRBD1. Trimming at V came to 3 bases and at J to 4 bases, leaving 3 bases not matched to a gene. Germline CDR1 LNHDA, CDR2 SQIVND (reference sequence). The CDR3 length is 15 residues. CDR3 coding DNA: TGTGCCAGTAGTATGTCGGGACAGTATAATTCACCCCTCCACTTT. Protein: CASSMSGQYNSPLHF.

This sequence joins TRBV30 and TRBJ2-2; D call uncertain. The CDR3 length is 13 residues. Per germline, CDR1 GTSNPN and CDR2 SVGIG (reference sequence). Trimming shortened V by 4 bases and J by 1 base, and 7 bases separated the two germline ends. The CDR3: CAWTRQNTGELFF. The CDR3 DNA reads TGTGCCTGGACCCGACAGAACACCGGGGAGCTGTTTTTT. The complete variable domain, with remaining parts taken from reference TRBV30 and TRBJ2-2, reads SQTIHQWPATLVQPVGSPLSLECTVEGTSNPNLYWYRQAAGRGLQLLFYSVGIGQISSEVPQNLSASRPQDRQFILSSKKLLLSDSGFYLCAWTRQNTGELFFGEGSRLTVL.

The chain carries TRBV11-3 and TRBJ2-5, with 8 bases lining up with TRBD2. Looked up from germline, CDR1 is SGHNT and CDR2 is YENEEA. With V trimmed by 4 bases and J by 1 base, 8 bases remained unmatched. The CDR3 contains 16 residues. This CDR3 reads CASSSREGGPQETQYF. CDR3 nucleotides: TGTGCCAGCAGCTCCCGGGAGGGGGGGCCCCAAGAGACCCAGTACTTC.

This clone came up a few times. This rearrangement joins TRBV7-9 to TRBJ1-2; TRBD1 is a possible D gene (5 bases). The V end lost 11 bases, the J end lost 0 bases, and 10 bases lay between the germline ends. CDR3 length equals 12 residues. In germline, CDR1 is SEHNR, CDR2 FQNEAQ (reference sequence). The CDR3 spells CAVADTNYGYTF. The CDR3 nucleotides read TGTGCCGTTGCGGACACTAACTATGGCTACACCTTC.

The CDR3 DNA sequence: TGTGCCAGCAGCTCCGGGACTAGCGGGACGGGCGAGCAGTACTTC. The encoded protein is CASSSGTSGTGEQYF. The chain has TRBV5-4 and TRBJ2-7; 13 nucleotides align to TRBD2. The CDR3 has 15 residues. Germline CDR1 SGHNT, CDR2 YYREEE (reference sequence). V trimming: 3 bases; J trimming: 6 bases; junction bases outside the gene matches: 6.

This rearrangement joins TRBV4-1 to TRBJ2-3; the match to TRBD2 covers 7 bases. J gave up 3 bases and V 6 bases, and 9 bases lay outside the gene matches. CDR1 and CDR2 (germline): MGHRA, YSYEKL. CDR3 size: 15 residues. This chain's CDR3 is CASSSSGGGTDTQYF. The CDR3 DNA reads as TGCGCCAGCAGTTCCTCGGGGGGTGGTACAGATACGCAGTATTTT.